The next 10 T cell receptor beta chains were all read from a single sample in a study of Ad26.COV2.S vaccination and SARS-CoV-2 variants. Assay: immunoSEQ multiplex PCR; the TCRdb copy retains only in-frame clones and omits some. Of 300,000 to 350,000 clones listed, roughly 80% are singletons. Treatment given: some 20 received Ad26.COV2.S at low or high dose, single or two shots; five or six received placebo; per-sample allocation not given. Day 63 following the first vaccine or placebo injection was when the samples were taken. The source material was peripheral blood, sampled in a trial of Ad26.COV2.S vaccine versus placebo. The source of these receptors is a person aged 18-65 years who received the Ad26.COV2.S COVID-19 vaccine or a placebo.

J is TRBJ1-1 and V is TRBV23-1; the D gene is possibly TRBD1 (5 bases). TRBV23-1 qualifies as an ORF whose function is uncertain. CDR3 length equals 13 residues. V lost 8 bases and J lost 4, with 14 bases in between. CDR3 amino acids: CASPRPGLTEAFF. The DNA of the CDR3 is TGCGCCAGCCCCCGGCCGGGACTCACTGAAGCTTTCTTT.

This clone was detected a few times. This chain joins TRBV9 and TRBJ2-1; 10 positions agree with TRBD2. Germline assignment: CDR1 SGDLS and CDR2 YYNGEE. V shed 4 bases, J shed 9 bases, and the junction held 10 bases outside the gene matches. This CDR3 has 15 amino acids. The CDR3 nucleotides read TGTGCCAGCAGCCCCCGCCTTCTAGCGGGGGTTGAGCAGTTCTTC. Protein sequence: CASSPRLLAGVEQFF.

This chain links TRBV7-3 with TRBJ1-2; 7 nucleotides match TRBD1. V was clipped by 8 bases and J by 4 bases; unmatched bases: 4. Germline CDR1 SGHTA, CDR2 FQGTGA. CDR3 length: 12 amino acids. The CDR3 nucleotides are TGTGCCAGCGGCCGGGACAGCTATGGCTACACCTTC. Encoded protein: CASGRDSYGYTF. The entire variable domain, with the rest obtained from reference TRBV7-3 and TRBJ1-2, is as follows: GAGVSQTPSNKVTEKGKYVELRCDPISGHTALYWYRQSLGQGPEFLIYFQGTGAADDSGLPNDRFFAVRPEGSVSTLKIQRTERGDSAVYLCASGRDSYGYTFGSGTRLTVV.

J is TRBJ2-7 and V is TRBV29-1; D is unclear. The germline V gene has CDR1 SQVTM and CDR2 ANQGSEA. CDR3 length: 11 amino acids. V was shortened by 1 base and J by 1 base, with 2 bases between the two germline ends. CDR3 sequence reads: CSVEGSYEQYF. The CDR3 coding sequence is TGCAGCGTTGAAGGGTCCTACGAGCAGTACTTC.

This clone was detected only once. This sample includes further DNA sequences coding for the same CDR3. This rearrangement joins TRBV5-1 to TRBJ2-5, with D tentatively TRBD1 (5 bases). Trimming cost V 0 bases and J 5 bases, with 11 bases left between them. This CDR3 contains 14 residues. Germline V gene lookup returns CDR1 SGHRS and CDR2 YFSETQ. The CDR3 spells CASSLEGAGETQYF. The CDR3 bases are TGCGCCAGCAGCTTGGAAGGGGCCGGTGAGACCCAGTACTTC. The entire variable domain, with the rest obtained from reference TRBV5-1 and TRBJ2-5, is as follows: KAGVTQTPRYLIKTRGQQVTLSCSPISGHRSVSWYQQTPGQGLQFLFEYFSETQRNKGNFPGRFSGRQFSNSRSEMNVSTLELGDSALYLCASSLEGAGETQYFGPGTRLLVL.

The chain has TRBV27 and TRBJ1-5; D not certain. V was cut by 3 bases and J by 7 bases, with 10 bases left in between. From germline, CDR1 is MNHEY and CDR2 SMNVEV (reference sequence). The CDR3 contains 13 residues. CDR3 in DNA: TGTGCCAGCAGTTTGGGGTTTGGGCAGCCCCAGCATTTT. It codes for CASSLGFGQPQHF.

The chain carries TRBV4-1 and TRBJ2-7, with 11 bases aligning to TRBD2. CDR1 and CDR2 from the germline V gene are MGHRA and YSYEKL. V was pared by 4 bases and J by 0 bases, with 8 bases of the junction left unmatched. The CDR3 length is 17 residues. The CDR3 protein is CASSRNLAGGTSYEQYF. As DNA, the CDR3 is TGCGCCAGCAGCCGCAATCTAGCGGGGGGAACCTCCTACGAGCAGTACTTC.

The CDR3 nucleotides are TGTGCCACAGCCGCGGGGAGTGTAGAGACCCAGTACTTC. Protein: CATAAGSVETQYF. The chain combines TRBV15 with TRBJ2-5, with D possibly being TRBD2 (6 bases). The CDR3 length is 13 residues. V lost 9 bases and J lost 4, with 15 bases in between. CDR1 and CDR2 (germline): LNHNV, YYDKDF (reference sequence).

The J gene is TRBJ1-5, the V gene TRBV6-5; 9 bases match TRBD1. This CDR3 comprises 14 residues. Germline CDR1 and CDR2: MNHEY and SVGAGI. V gave up 5 bases and J gave up 4 bases; unmatched junction bases: 3. The CDR3 DNA sequence: TGTGCCAGCAGTACCGGACAGGGGAATCAGCCCCAGCATTTT. The encoded protein is CASSTGQGNQPQHF.

There are many counts of this clone. CDR3 sequence (DNA): TGTGCCAGCAGCCAAGGACTAGCGGGGGGCACAGATACGCAGTATTTT. Protein product: CASSQGLAGGTDTQYF. The chain joins TRBV4-2 to TRBJ2-3, with 12 bases matching TRBD2. Looked up from germline, CDR1 is LGHNA and CDR2 is YNFKEQ. V was clipped by 1 base and J by 1 base; unmatched bases: 0. The CDR3 is 16 amino acids.